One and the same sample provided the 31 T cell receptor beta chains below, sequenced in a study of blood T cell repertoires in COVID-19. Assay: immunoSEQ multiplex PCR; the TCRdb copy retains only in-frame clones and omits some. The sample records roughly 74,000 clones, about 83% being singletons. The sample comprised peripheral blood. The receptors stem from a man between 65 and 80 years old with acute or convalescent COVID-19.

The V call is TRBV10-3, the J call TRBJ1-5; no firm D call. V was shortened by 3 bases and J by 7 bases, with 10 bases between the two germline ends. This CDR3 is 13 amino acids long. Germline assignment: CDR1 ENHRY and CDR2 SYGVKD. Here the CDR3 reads CAISDSESQPQHF. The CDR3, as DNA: TGTGCCATCAGTGATTCGGAGAGCCAGCCCCAGCATTTT.

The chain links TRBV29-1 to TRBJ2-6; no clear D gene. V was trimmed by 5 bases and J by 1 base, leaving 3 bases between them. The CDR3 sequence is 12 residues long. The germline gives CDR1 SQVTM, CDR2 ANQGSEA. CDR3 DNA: TGCAGCGTTCTGTCTGGGGCCAACGTCCTGACTTTC. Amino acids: CSVLSGANVLTF.

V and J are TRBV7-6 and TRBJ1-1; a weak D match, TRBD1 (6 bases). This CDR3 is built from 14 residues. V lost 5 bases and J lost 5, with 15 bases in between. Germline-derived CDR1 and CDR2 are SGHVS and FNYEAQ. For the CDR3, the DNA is TGTGCCAGCAGCGGAGGCAGGGGAGGGACTGAAGCTTTCTTT. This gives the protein CASSGGRGGTEAFF. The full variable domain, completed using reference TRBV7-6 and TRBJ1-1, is GAGVSQSPRYKVTKRGQDVALRCDPISGHVSLYWYRQALGQGPEFLTYFNYEAQQDKSGLPNDRFSAERPEGSISTLTIQRTEQRDSAMYRCASSGGRGGTEAFFGQGTRLTVV.

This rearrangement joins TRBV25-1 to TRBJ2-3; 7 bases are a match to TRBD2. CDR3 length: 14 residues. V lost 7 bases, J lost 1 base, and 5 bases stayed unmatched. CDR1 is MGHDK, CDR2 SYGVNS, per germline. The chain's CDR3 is CASTPAGGTDTQYF. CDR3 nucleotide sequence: TGTGCCAGCACCCCTGCGGGGGGCACAGATACGCAGTATTTT.

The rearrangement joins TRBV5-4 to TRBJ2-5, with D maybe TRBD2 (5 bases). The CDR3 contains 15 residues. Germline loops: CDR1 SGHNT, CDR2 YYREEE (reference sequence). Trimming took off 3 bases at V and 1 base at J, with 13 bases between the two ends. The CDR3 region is CASSSNRGIQETQYF. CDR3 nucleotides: TGTGCCAGCAGCTCCAATCGGGGTATCCAAGAGACCCAGTACTTC.

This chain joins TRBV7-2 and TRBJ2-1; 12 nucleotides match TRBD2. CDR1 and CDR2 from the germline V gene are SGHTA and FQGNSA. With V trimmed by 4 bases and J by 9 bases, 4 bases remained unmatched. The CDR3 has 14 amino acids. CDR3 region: CASSSGLAGGEQFF. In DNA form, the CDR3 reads TGTGCCAGCAGCTCGGGACTAGCGGGTGGTGAGCAGTTCTTC.

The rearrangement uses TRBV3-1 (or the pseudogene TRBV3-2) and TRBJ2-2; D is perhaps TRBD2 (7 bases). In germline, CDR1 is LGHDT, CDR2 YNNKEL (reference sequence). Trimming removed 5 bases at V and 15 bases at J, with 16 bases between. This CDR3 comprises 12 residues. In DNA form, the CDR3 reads TGTGCCAGCAGCGGAGGGGGAGGGGCTATGTTTTTT. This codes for CASSGGGGAMFF.

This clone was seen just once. This CDR3 reads CASRLEPGTNYGYTF. The CDR3 DNA reads TGCGCCAGCAGGCTAGAACCCGGGACAAACTATGGCTACACCTTC. V is TRBV5-1 and J is TRBJ1-2; D possibly corresponds to TRBD1 (6 bases). Looked up from germline, CDR1 is SGHRS and CDR2 is YFSETQ. V lost 5 bases and J lost 2, with 16 bases in between. The CDR3 is made up of 15 amino acids.

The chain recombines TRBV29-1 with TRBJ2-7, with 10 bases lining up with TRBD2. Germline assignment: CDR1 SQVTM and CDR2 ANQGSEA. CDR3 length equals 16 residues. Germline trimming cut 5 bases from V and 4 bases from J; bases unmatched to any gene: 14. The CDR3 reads CSVHWGVLAGFYEQYF. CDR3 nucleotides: TGCAGCGTTCATTGGGGGGTACTAGCGGGATTTTACGAGCAGTACTTC.

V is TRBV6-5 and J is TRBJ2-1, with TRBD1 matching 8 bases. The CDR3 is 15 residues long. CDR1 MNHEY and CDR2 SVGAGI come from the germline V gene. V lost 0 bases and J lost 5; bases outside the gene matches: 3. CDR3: CASSYSRQGNNEQFF. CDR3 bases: TGTGCCAGCAGTTACTCTAGACAGGGGAACAATGAGCAGTTCTTC.

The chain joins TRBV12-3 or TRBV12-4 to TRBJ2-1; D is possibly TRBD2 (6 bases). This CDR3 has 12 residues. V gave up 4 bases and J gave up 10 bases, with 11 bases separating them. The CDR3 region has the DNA TGTGCCAGCAGTTCCGGACTAAGGGAGCAGTTCTTC. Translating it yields CASSSGLREQFF.

CDR3: CASSLYSLYEQYF. The CDR3 DNA reads TGCGCCAGCAGCTTGTACAGCTTGTACGAGCAGTACTTC. V gene TRBV5-1 combines with J gene TRBJ2-7; no clear D. CDR3 length: 13 residues. CDR1 and CDR2 (germline): SGHRS, YFSETQ. V shed 1 base and J shed 4 bases, with 9 bases lying between them.

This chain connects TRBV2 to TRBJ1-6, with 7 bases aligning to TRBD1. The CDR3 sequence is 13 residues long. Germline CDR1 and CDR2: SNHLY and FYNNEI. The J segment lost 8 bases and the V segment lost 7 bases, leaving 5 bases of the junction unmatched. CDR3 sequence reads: CASKGAPDSPLHF. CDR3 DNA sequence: TGTGCCAGCAAGGGGGCGCCGGATTCACCCCTCCACTTT.

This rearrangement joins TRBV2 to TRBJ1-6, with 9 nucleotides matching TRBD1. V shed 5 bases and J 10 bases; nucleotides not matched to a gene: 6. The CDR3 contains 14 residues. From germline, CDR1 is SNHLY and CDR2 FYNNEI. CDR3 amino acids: CASSRGQGRSPLHF. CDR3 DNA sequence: TGTGCCAGCAGTCGCGGACAGGGGCGCTCACCCCTCCACTTT. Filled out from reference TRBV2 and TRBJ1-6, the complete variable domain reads EPEVTQTPSHQVTQMGQEVILRCVPISNHLYFYWYRQILGQKVEFLVSFYNNEISEKSEIFDDQFSVERPDGSNFTLKIRSTKLEDSAMYFCASSRGQGRSPLHFGNGTRLTVT.

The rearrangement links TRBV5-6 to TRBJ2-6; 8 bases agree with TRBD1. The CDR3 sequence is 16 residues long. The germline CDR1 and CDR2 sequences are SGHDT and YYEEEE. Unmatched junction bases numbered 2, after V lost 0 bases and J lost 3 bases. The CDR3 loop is CASSLVRGRGANVLTF. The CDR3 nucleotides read TGTGCCAGCAGCTTGGTCAGGGGGCGTGGGGCCAACGTCCTGACTTTC.

The CDR3, as DNA: TGTGCCATCAGTGATACACCCTCCCAAGAGACCCAGTACTTC. This encodes CAISDTPSQETQYF. The chain recombines TRBV10-3 with TRBJ2-5; no definite D call. Deletions cut 3 bases from V and 1 base from J, with 9 bases between. Germline CDR1 ENHRY, CDR2 SYGVKD. The length of the CDR3 is 14 residues.

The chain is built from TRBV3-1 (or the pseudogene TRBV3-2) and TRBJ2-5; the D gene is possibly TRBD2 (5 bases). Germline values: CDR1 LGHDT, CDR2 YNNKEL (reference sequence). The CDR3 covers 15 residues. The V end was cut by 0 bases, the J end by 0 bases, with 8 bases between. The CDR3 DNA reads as TGTGCCAGCAGCCAAGATGGCGGGTACCAAGAGACCCAGTACTTC. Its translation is CASSQDGGYQETQYF.

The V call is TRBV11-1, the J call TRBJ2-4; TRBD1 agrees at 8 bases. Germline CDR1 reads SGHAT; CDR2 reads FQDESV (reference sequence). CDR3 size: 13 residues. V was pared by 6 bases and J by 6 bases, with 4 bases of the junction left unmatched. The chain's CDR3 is CASRPDRGNIQYF. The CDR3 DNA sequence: TGTGCCAGCAGACCTGACAGGGGAAACATTCAGTACTTC.

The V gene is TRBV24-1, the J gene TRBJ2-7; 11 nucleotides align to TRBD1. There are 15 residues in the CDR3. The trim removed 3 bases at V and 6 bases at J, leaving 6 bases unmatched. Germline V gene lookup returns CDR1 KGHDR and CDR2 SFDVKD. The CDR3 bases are TGTGCCACCAGTGATACCGGGACAGGGGGTGGCGAGCAGTACTTC. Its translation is CATSDTGTGGGEQYF.

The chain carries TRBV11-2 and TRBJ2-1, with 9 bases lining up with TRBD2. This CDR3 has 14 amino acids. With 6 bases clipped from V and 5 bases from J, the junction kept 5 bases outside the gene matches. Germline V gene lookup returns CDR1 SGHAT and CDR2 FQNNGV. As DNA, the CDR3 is TGTGCCAGCAGTTGGGGACTAGCTAACAATGAGCAGTTCTTC. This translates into CASSWGLANNEQFF.

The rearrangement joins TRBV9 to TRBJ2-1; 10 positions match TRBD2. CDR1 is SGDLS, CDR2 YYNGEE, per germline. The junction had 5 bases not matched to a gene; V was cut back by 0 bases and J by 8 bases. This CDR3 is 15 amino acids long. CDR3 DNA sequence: TGTGCCAGCAGCGTAGGGCTAGCGGGAGCGCATGAGCAGTTCTTC. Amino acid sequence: CASSVGLAGAHEQFF.

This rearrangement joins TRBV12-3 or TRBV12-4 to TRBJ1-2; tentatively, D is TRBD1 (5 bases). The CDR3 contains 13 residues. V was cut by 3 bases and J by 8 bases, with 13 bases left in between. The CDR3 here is CASSFNRRYGYTF. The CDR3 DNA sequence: TGTGCCAGCAGTTTCAACAGGCGATACGGCTACACCTTC.

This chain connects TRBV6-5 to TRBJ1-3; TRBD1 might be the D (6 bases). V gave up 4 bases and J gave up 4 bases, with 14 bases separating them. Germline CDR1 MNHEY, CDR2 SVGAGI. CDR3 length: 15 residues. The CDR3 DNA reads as TGTGCCAGCAGTTCTCCCGGGGGGCTCGGAAACACCATATATTTT. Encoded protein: CASSSPGGLGNTIYF.

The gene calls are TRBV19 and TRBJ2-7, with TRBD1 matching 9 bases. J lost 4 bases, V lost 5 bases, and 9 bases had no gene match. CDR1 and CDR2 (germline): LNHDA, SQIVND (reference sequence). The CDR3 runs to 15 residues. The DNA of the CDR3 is TGTGCCAGTAGTGGGCACGGGACAGGGACTTACGAGCAGTACTTC. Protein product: CASSGHGTGTYEQYF.

DNA of the CDR3: TGTGCCTGTCTTAAAGGACAGTCGACAAACCGCCTGAACACTGAAGCTTTCTTT. Protein sequence: CACLKGQSTNRLNTEAFF. The chain uses TRBV30 and TRBJ1-1; D perhaps matches TRBD1 (6 bases). Per the germline V gene, CDR1 is GTSNPN and CDR2 is SVGIG (reference sequence). This CDR3 is 18 amino acids long. V shed 6 bases and J shed 0 bases, with 26 bases lying between them.

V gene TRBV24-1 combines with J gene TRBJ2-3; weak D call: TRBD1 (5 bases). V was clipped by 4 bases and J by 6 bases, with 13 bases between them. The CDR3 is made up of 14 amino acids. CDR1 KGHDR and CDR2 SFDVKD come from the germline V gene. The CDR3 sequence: CATSEGQGRDTQYF. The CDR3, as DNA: TGTGCCACCAGTGAGGGGCAGGGTAGGGATACGCAGTATTTT.

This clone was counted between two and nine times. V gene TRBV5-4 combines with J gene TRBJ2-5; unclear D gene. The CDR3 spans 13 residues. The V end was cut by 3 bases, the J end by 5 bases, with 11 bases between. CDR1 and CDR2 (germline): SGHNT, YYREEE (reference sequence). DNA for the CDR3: TGTGCCAGCAGCTCCTCCCCCCAGGAGACCCAGTACTTC. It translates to CASSSSPQETQYF.

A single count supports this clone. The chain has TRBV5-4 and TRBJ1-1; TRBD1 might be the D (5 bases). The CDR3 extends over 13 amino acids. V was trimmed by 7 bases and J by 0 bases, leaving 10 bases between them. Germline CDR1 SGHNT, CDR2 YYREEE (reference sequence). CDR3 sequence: CASGTGMNTEAFF. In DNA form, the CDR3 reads TGTGCCAGCGGAACAGGTATGAACACTGAAGCTTTCTTT.

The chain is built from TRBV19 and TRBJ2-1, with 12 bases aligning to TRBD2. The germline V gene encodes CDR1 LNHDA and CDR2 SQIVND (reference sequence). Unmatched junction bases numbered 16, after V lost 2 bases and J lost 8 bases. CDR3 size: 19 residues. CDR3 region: CASSIPRGQTSGRSDEQFF. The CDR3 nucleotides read TGTGCCAGTAGTATACCAAGGGGCCAGACTAGCGGGAGATCTGATGAGCAGTTCTTC.

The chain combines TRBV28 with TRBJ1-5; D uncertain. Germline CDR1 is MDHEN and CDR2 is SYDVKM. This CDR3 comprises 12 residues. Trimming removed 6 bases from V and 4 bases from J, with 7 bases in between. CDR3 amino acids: CASSPPNQPQHF. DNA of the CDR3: TGTGCCAGCAGCCCCCCGAATCAGCCCCAGCATTTT.

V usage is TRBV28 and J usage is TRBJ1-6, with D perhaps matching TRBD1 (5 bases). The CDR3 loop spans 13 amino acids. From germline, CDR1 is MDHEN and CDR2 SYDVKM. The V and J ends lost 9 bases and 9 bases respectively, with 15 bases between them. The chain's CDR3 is CASTYKDTSPLHF. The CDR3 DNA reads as TGTGCCAGTACCTATAAGGACACTTCACCCCTCCACTTT.